This TCR beta chain comes out of a study of T cells in Graves' hyperthyroidism and ophthalmopathy. Regarding the study as a whole: Clonotypes that were expanded in thyroid above 0.001 mostly appeared in blood too.

This CDR3 comprises 15 residues. The germline gives CDR1 SGHRS, CDR2 YFSETQ. As to this clonotype: What it binds is not known. Germline and junction disagree at one end, which may indicate a read error.

Amplification targeted TCR beta CDR3 regions from RNA transcripts. Primed by the HTBI set, a first-round RT-PCR was run on the TCR CDR3. TCRdb re-derived calls from the multiplex PCR reads in MiXCR, one entry per CDR3 protein. In the table there are 300,000 to 450,000 distinct CDR3 sequences, 14% to 15% of which are singletons. V and J are TRBV5-1 and TRBJ1-5; 11 positions match TRBD1. The receptor's source is a woman aged 25 to 45 with Graves' hyperthyroidism. Material for sequencing was blood. CDR3 nucleotides: TGTGCCAGCGGTACCGGGACAGGGGGGTACCAGCCCCAGCATTTT. It specifies CASGTGTGGYQPQHF. The full variable domain, in which reference TRBV5-1 and TRBJ1-5 provide the parts outside the CDR3, is KAGVTQTPRYLIKTRGQQVTLSCSPISGHRSVSWYQQTPGQGLQFLFEYFSETQRNKGNFPGRFSGRQFSNSRSEMNVSTLELGDSALYLCASGTGTGGYQPQHFGDGTRLSIL.